Listed here are 20 T cell receptor beta chains from one sample, sequenced in a study of blood T cells in healthy people across ages. A second PCR, run for roughly 7 to 12 cycles, used a sample-barcoded 5' primer plus a J-beta primer mix. TCRdb re-called the 5' RACE reads with MiXCR, one entry per CDR3 protein. The sample records some 850,000 distinct CDR3 sequences, 25% to 30% being singletons. This same sample was also taken into another study, of T cells of mothers and their children.

Sequenced input: blood. Every receptor here comes from a boy between 10 and 17 years old in good health.

Only a few counts were recorded for this clonotype. The chain has TRBV11-2 and TRBJ2-5; 8 bases align to TRBD2. The J call is uncertain, as TRBJ2-7 better fits the DNA end. The CDR3 totals 17 residues. Germline V gives CDR1 SGHAT, CDR2 FQNNGV. The CDR3 is CASSSGLGAGADYEQYF. The CDR3 DNA reads as TGTGCCAGCAGCTCGGGGCTGGGAGCGGGGGCAGATTACGAGCAGTACTTC.

This clonotype was found a few times. The chain has TRBV3-1 and TRBJ2-5; the D gene is possibly TRBD1 (5 bases). Germline CDR1 reads LGHDT; CDR2 reads YNNKEL (reference sequence). V was shortened by 1 base and J by 2 bases, with 8 bases between the two germline ends. The CDR3 has 14 amino acids. The CDR3 reads CASSQARAQETQYF. CDR3 in DNA: TGTGCCAGCAGCCAAGCCAGGGCTCAAGAGACCCAGTACTTC.

In its sample, this clonotype was seen a few times. One end of the junction is discordant with germline, which a read error may explain. DNA for the CDR3: TGTGCCAGCAGCTTACCCCTAGCGGGGGGCTCCAGCTCCTACAATGAGCAATTCTTC. This translates into CASSLPLAGGSSSYNEQFF. The chain joins TRBV7-8 to TRBJ2-1, with 11 positions matching TRBD2. The germline CDR1 and CDR2 sequences are SGHVS and FQNEAQ. This CDR3 region has 19 residues.

This clonotype occurred a few times. This chain connects TRBV11-2 to TRBJ1-6; 9 positions agree with TRBD1. CDR1 and CDR2 (germline): SGHAT, FQNNGV. This CDR3 contains 13 residues. V dropped 4 bases and J dropped 11; count of bases not matched to a gene: 3. The chain's CDR3 is CASSSDRGTPLHF. CDR3 nucleotides: TGTGCCAGCAGCTCGGACAGGGGAACACCCCTCCACTTT.

V gene TRBV7-9 combines with J gene TRBJ2-2, with TRBD1 matching 7 bases. The V gene end was trimmed by 5 bases and the J gene end by 4 bases; junction bases not matched to a gene: 7. This CDR3 has 15 residues. Per the germline V gene, CDR1 is SEHNR and CDR2 is FQNEAQ (reference sequence). This CDR3 is CASSPHTGATGELFF. The CDR3 DNA is TGTGCCAGCAGCCCACACACAGGGGCCACCGGGGAGCTGTTTTTT. Filled out from reference TRBV7-9 and TRBJ2-2, the complete variable domain reads DTGVSQNPRHKITKRGQNVTFRCDPISEHNRLYWYRQTLGQGPEFLTYFQNEAQLEKSRLLSDRFSAERPKGSFSTLEIQRTEQGDSAMYLCASSPHTGATGELFFGEGSRLTVL.

V usage is TRBV12-3 or TRBV12-4 and J usage is TRBJ1-2; D gene ambiguous. The CDR3 has 11 amino acids. V shed 4 bases and J shed 4 bases, with 4 bases lying between them. The CDR3: CASSSTYGYTF. The CDR3 DNA follows: TGTGCCAGCAGTTCGACCTATGGCTACACCTTC.

This clonotype was counted a few times. The chain uses TRBV5-6 and TRBJ2-1, with 11 bases lining up with TRBD1. The J call may be mistaken, given a closer DNA end match to TRBJ2-5. The length of the CDR3 is 16 residues. Germline-derived CDR1 and CDR2 are SGHDT and YYEEEE. CDR3 in DNA: TGTGCCAGCAGCTGGACAGGGGGCGGGAATCTAGAGACCCAGTACTTC. This codes for CASSWTGGGNLETQYF.

The chain links TRBV7-9 to TRBJ2-6; TRBD1 aligns across 9 bases. The CDR3 has 13 residues. Germline-derived CDR1 and CDR2 are SEHNR and FQNEAQ (reference sequence). V was clipped by 5 bases and J by 12 bases; unmatched bases: 5. CDR3 bases: TGTGCCAGCAGCCAGGGACAGGGCGTCGTCCTGACTTTC. Translation: CASSQGQGVVLTF. Looking up the rest from reference TRBV7-9 and TRBJ2-6 gives the full variable domain: DTGVSQNPRHKITKRGQNVTFRCDPISEHNRLYWYRQTLGQGPEFLTYFQNEAQLEKSRLLSDRFSAERPKGSFSTLEIQRTEQGDSAMYLCASSQGQGVVLTFGAGSRLTVL.

This chain links TRBV20-1 with TRBJ2-5, with D perhaps TRBD1 (5 bases). The CDR3 runs 13 residues. CDR1 is DFQATT, CDR2 SNEGSKA, per germline (reference sequence). V was trimmed by 3 bases and J by 4 bases, leaving 12 bases between them. CDR3 amino acids: CSARAGIRETQYF. DNA for the CDR3: TGCAGTGCTAGGGCAGGGATCCGAGAGACCCAGTACTTC.

The rearrangement links TRBV15 to TRBJ1-4; D may be TRBD1 (6 bases). The CDR3 totals 16 residues. Trimming took off 5 bases at V and 8 bases at J, with 21 bases between the two ends. CDR1 is LNHNV, CDR2 YYDKDF, per germline (reference sequence). The CDR3 here is CATSVQGHGEDEKLFF. In nucleotides, the CDR3 is TGTGCCACCAGCGTGCAGGGACATGGGGAGGACGAAAAACTGTTTTTT. Full variable domain (outside the CDR3, taken from reference TRBV15 and TRBJ1-4): DAMVIQNPRYQVTQFGKPVTLSCSQTLNHNVMYWYQQKSSQAPKLLFHYYDKDFNNEADTPDNFQSRRPNTSFCFLDIRSPGLGDTAMYLCATSVQGHGEDEKLFFGSGTQLSVL.

This chain joins TRBV6-2 or TRBV6-3 and TRBJ1-6, with D unclear. V lost 2 bases and J lost 10, with 15 bases in between. The germline V gene has CDR1 MNHEY and CDR2 SVGEGT. The CDR3 runs to 15 residues. The CDR3 protein is CASSYEDRAGSPLHF. In nucleotides, the CDR3 is TGTGCCAGCAGTTACGAGGATAGGGCTGGATCACCCCTCCACTTT.

CDR3 nucleotide sequence: TGTGCCAGCAGTTCCGGGACACCGGGGGCCCAGCATTTT. Residues: CASSSGTPGAQHF. The chain couples TRBV6-5 to TRBJ1-5, with D maybe TRBD1 (6 bases). Germline lookup yields CDR1 MNHEY and CDR2 SVGAGI. The CDR3 runs 13 residues. V lost 4 bases and J lost 11, with 15 bases in between.

In this sample, this clonotype turned up a few times. The chain couples TRBV27 to TRBJ2-4, with a tentative D call TRBD2 (5 bases). Per germline, CDR1 MNHEY and CDR2 SMNVEV (reference sequence). Trimming removed 1 base at V and 1 base at J, with 11 bases between. CDR3 length: 16 amino acids. This CDR3 is CASSLFQRGAKNIQYF. CDR3 DNA: TGTGCCAGCAGTTTATTTCAGAGAGGGGCCAAAAACATTCAGTACTTC.

The J gene is TRBJ2-5, the V gene TRBV5-1; no reliable D call. The CDR3 totals 15 residues. The V gene's germline CDR1 is SGHRS and CDR2 YFSETQ. Trimming took 1 base from V and 2 from J, leaving 12 bases between them. The CDR3 spells CASSLFFRSQETQYF. In DNA form, the CDR3 reads TGCGCCAGCAGCTTGTTCTTCCGGTCTCAAGAGACCCAGTACTTC. Full variable domain (rest looked up from reference TRBV5-1 and TRBJ2-5): KAGVTQTPRYLIKTRGQQVTLSCSPISGHRSVSWYQQTPGQGLQFLFEYFSETQRNKGNFPGRFSGRQFSNSRSEMNVSTLELGDSALYLCASSLFFRSQETQYFGPGTRLLVL.

A few counts support this clonotype. The chain joins TRBV4-1 to TRBJ1-4; tentative D call: TRBD1 (5 bases). V dropped 6 bases and J dropped 7 bases, with 12 bases sitting between them. CDR3 size: 13 residues. CDR1 and CDR2 from the germline V gene are MGHRA and YSYEKL. This chain's CDR3 is CASRARGAEKLFF. CDR3 nucleotide sequence: TGCGCCAGCAGAGCTCGTGGGGCTGAAAAACTGTTTTTT.

The table lists this clonotype with a few counts. The rearrangement joins TRBV28 to TRBJ2-7; 9 bases map to TRBD1. The V and J ends lost 6 bases and 6 bases, in that order; junction bases with no gene match: 12. The germline V gene has CDR1 MDHEN and CDR2 SYDVKM. This CDR3 is built from 15 residues. This chain's CDR3 is CASRESLTGGGEQYF. The DNA of the CDR3 is TGTGCCAGCAGAGAGAGCTTAACAGGGGGCGGCGAGCAGTACTTC.

The chain employs TRBV6-5 and TRBJ1-1; possible D gene TRBD1, 6 bases. The CDR3 totals 14 residues. Trimming pared 9 bases from V and 5 bases from J, leaving 19 bases between. The V gene's germline CDR1 is MNHEY and CDR2 SVGAGI. CDR3 region: CASSNRDPRTEAFF. Written as DNA, the CDR3 is TGTGCCAGTTCTAACAGGGACCCTCGGACTGAAGCTTTCTTT.

This chain joins TRBV7-2 and TRBJ1-5; perhaps TRBD1 as D (6 bases). The CDR3 runs 11 residues. V lost 1 base, J lost 11 bases, and 6 bases lay in between. Germline lookup yields CDR1 SGHTA and CDR2 FQGNSA. The CDR3 here is CASSLEGAQHF. As DNA, the CDR3 is TGTGCCAGCAGCTTAGAGGGGGCCCAGCATTTT.

CDR3 nucleotide sequence: TGTGCCAGCAGCGTATCGAAAGGCTCCTACAATGAGCAGTTCTTC. Translation gives CASSVSKGSYNEQFF. J is TRBJ2-1 and V is TRBV9; D gene uncertain. Looked up from germline, CDR1 is SGDLS and CDR2 is YYNGEE. Trimming shortened V by 1 base and J by 0 bases, and 8 bases separated the two germline ends. This CDR3 is 15 amino acids long.

The V and J genes are TRBV4-2 and TRBJ2-5; TRBD2 matches at 8 bases. Losses at the gene ends were 0 bases for V and 5 bases for J; bases not matched to a gene: 5. Germline CDR1 LGHNA, CDR2 YNFKEQ. The CDR3 length is 15 residues. CDR3 protein: CASSQEGLVGETQYF. CDR3 nucleotides: TGTGCCAGCAGCCAAGAGGGACTAGTGGGGGAGACCCAGTACTTC.